This is a list of T cell receptor beta chains from one sample in a study of Ad26.COV2.S vaccination and SARS-CoV-2 variants. Method: immunoSEQ multiplex PCR; TCRdb's copy keeps in-frame clones and lacks some. The sample lists 350,000 to 500,000 clones; 90% were seen once. The sample was peripheral blood, taken in a trial of Ad26.COV2.S vaccine versus placebo. The receptors originated from a person aged 18-65 years who received the Ad26.COV2.S COVID-19 vaccine or a placebo. Both conserved end residues are part of each CDR3. The order of the fields is J gene, D gene, clone size, V gene, CDR3 DNA, CDR3 protein. The D gene is left open where the match is weak. The size entry is marked missing in some rows and otherwise reads once, few, many or a size class.

TRBJ1-1,-,-,TRBV11-2,TGTGCCAGCAGCTCCGGGGGGGGCTGGGGGACTGAAGCTTTCTTT,CASSSGGGWGTEAFF
TRBJ2-3,-,once,TRBV7-9,TGTGCCAGCAGTCGGGGGACTCCTCCAGATACGCAGTATTTT,CASSRGTPPDTQYF
TRBJ2-2,-,-,TRBV3-1/TRBV3-2,TGTGCCAGCAGCCAAGGCAGGGACGCCGGGGAGCTGTTTTTT,CASSQGRDAGELFF
TRBJ2-7,-,-,TRBV7-9,TGTGCCAGCAGCCCAACTAGAGGCGAGCAGTACTTC,CASSPTRGEQYF
TRBJ1-1,TRBD1,-,TRBV5-1,TGCGCCAGCAAAATCCAGGGGGCGCACACTGAAGCTTTCTTT,CASKIQGAHTEAFF
TRBJ2-2,TRBD2,-,TRBV19,TGTGCCAGTAGTATCTCCACCCCACCAGCGGGAGGAACCGGGGAGCTGTTTTTT,CASSISTPPAGGTGELFF
TRBJ2-2,-,-,TRBV7-3,TGTGCCAGCAGCTCACCACTCGGACCCCTGAGCGGGGAGCTGTTTTTT,CASSSPLGPLSGELFF
TRBJ2-1,-,-,TRBV14,TGTGCCAGCAGCCAGACGTCCGAGCAGTTCTTC,CASSQTSEQFF
TRBJ2-2,-,-,TRBV2,TGTGCCAGCAGTGGGGCGGTCTACACCGGGGAGCTGTTTTTT,CASSGAVYTGELFF
TRBJ2-1,TRBD2,-,TRBV27,TGTGCCAGCAGTTTATCGGGACTAGCGCGGAATGAGCAGTTCTTC,CASSLSGLARNEQFF
TRBJ2-1,-,-,TRBV6-5,TGTGCCAGCACCATTAGCGATGAGCAGTTCTTC,CASTISDEQFF
TRBJ2-3,TRBD2,-,TRBV7-3,TGTGCCAGCAGCTTAATTAGCGGGAGATCGGCAGATACGCAGTATTTT,CASSLISGRSADTQYF
TRBJ2-7,-,few,TRBV7-9,TGTGCCAGCAGTTCGACGGATACCGAGCAGTACTTC,CASSSTDTEQYF
TRBJ1-2,-,-,TRBV14,TGTGCCAGCAGCCGAGCCACAAGCTATGGCTACACCTTC,CASSRATSYGYTF
TRBJ2-3,TRBD1,-,TRBV18,TGTGCCAGCTCACCACGTCAGGGGGCGCGAACAGATACGCAGTATTTT,CASSPRQGARTDTQYF
TRBJ2-1,-,-,TRBV14,TGTGCCAGCAGCCAACTCTGGGCTAGTAGGACCAATGAGCAGTTCTTC,CASSQLWASRTNEQFF
TRBJ2-7,TRBD1,-,TRBV5-1,TGCGCCAGCAGCTTCGGGACAGGGGACTCCTACGAGCAGTACTTC,CASSFGTGDSYEQYF
TRBJ2-3,TRBD2,-,TRBV2,TGTGCCAGCAGAGCCCTAGCGGGAGGCGCCACAGATACGCAGTATTTT,CASRALAGGATDTQYF
TRBJ2-7,-,-,TRBV19,TGTGCCAGTAGTATCAACGGGCGGACATACGAGCAGTACTTC,CASSINGRTYEQYF
TRBJ2-7,-,-,TRBV7-3,TGTGCCAGCAGCTTCCTCGGGCCCGGCTACGAGCAGTACTTC,CASSFLGPGYEQYF
TRBJ2-7,-,-,TRBV13,TGTGCCAGCAGCCCACGCAGGGGACCGTTTTCCTACGAGCAGTACTTC,CASSPRRGPFSYEQYF
TRBJ2-1,-,-,TRBV10-3,TGTGCCATTGGACAGGGAGGGAATGAGCAGTTCTTC,CAIGQGGNEQFF
TRBJ2-1,-,-,TRBV7-9,TGTGCCAGCAAGGGGGGAATCCAATCCTACAATGAGCAGTTCTTC,CASKGGIQSYNEQFF
TRBJ2-1,-,-,TRBV9,TGTGCCAGCAGCGTAGAGGCTAGCTGGGGCGATGAGCAGTTCTTC,CASSVEASWGDEQFF
TRBJ2-5,-,-,TRBV11-1,TGTGCCAGCAGCCCCGATGTAGGGGAGACCCAGTACTTC,CASSPDVGETQYF
TRBJ2-1,-,-,TRBV27,TGTGCCAGCAGAACAGGGTCCAGCTCCTACAATGAGCAGTTCTTC,CASRTGSSSYNEQFF
TRBJ2-5,TRBD1,-,TRBV5-6,TGTGCCAGCAGCGCGATGGGACAGGGAGGAGAGACCCAGTACTTC,CASSAMGQGGETQYF
TRBJ2-3,-,-,TRBV7-9,TGTGCCAGCAGCTTTAAATCGCGACCAGATACGCAGTATTTT,CASSFKSRPDTQYF
TRBJ2-1,-,-,TRBV7-2,TGTGCCAGCAGCCGCGACGGGCGTAGGGATGAGCAGTTCTTC,CASSRDGRRDEQFF
TRBJ1-5,-,-,TRBV6-5,TGTGCCAGCAGTTACGATGGAAATCAGCCCCAGCATTTT,CASSYDGNQPQHF
TRBJ2-3,TRBD2,-,TRBV9,TGTGCCAGCAGCGTCGCGGGAGTAGATACGCAGTATTTT,CASSVAGVDTQYF
TRBJ1-3,-,-,TRBV3-1/TRBV3-2,TGTGCCAGCAGCCAAGATAGGGGGGAGAGCTCTGGAAACACCATATATTTT,CASSQDRGESSGNTIYF
TRBJ1-5,-,-,TRBV14,TGTGCCAGCAGCCAAGATAAGGGAGGATATAGCAATCAGCCCCAGCATTTT,CASSQDKGGYSNQPQHF
TRBJ1-3,TRBD1,-,TRBV18,TGTGCCAGCTCATCAACAGGGGGAACTGGAAACACCATATATTTT,CASSSTGGTGNTIYF
TRBJ1-1,TRBD1,-,TRBV2,TGTGCCAGCAGGACCCAGGGGGCGCGACCTTTCTTT,CASRTQGARPFF
TRBJ2-1,-,-,TRBV24-1,TGTGCCACCAGTGATTTATATGAGCAGTTCTTC,CATSDLYEQFF
TRBJ2-3,TRBD2,few,TRBV2,TGTGCCAGCAGGGAAAGTAGCGGGGACACAGATACGCAGTATTTT,CASRESSGDTDTQYF
TRBJ2-1,TRBD2,-,TRBV3-1/TRBV3-2,TGTGCCAGCAGCCAAAGCGGGAGAGCCTTTTGGGAGCAGTTCTTC,CASSQSGRAFWEQFF
TRBJ1-4,-,-,TRBV5-1,TGCGCCAGCAGCTTGCGGGGAAGCGGTGAAAAACTGTTTTTT,CASSLRGSGEKLFF
TRBJ1-1,-,-,TRBV7-9,TGTGCCAGCAGCTTCGGGTGGAGCACTGAAGCTTTCTTT,CASSFGWSTEAFF
TRBJ1-6,TRBD1,-,TRBV6-8,TGTGCCAGCAGTTACTTTGAGTCGGACAGGCTGTATAATTCACCCCTCCACTTT,CASSYFESDRLYNSPLHF